The clone carrying this T cell receptor (beta chain) occurred once. This entry comes from a study of blood T cell repertoires in COVID-19. Sequencing used immunoSEQ multiplex PCR; TCRdb keeps in-frame clones, though not all of them. The data contain approximately 350,000 clones, around 90% of them singletons. Germline CDR1 and CDR2: SQVTM and ANQGSEA. This CDR3 has 13 amino acids. Trimming stripped 8 bases from V and 2 bases from J, with 15 bases between. The receptor's source is a man in his forties or fifties with acute or convalescent COVID-19. The chain couples TRBV29-1 to TRBJ2-5; TRBD2 might be the D (6 bases). The material sequenced was peripheral blood. The CDR3 is CSTVEGNQETQYF. In nucleotides, the CDR3 is TGCAGCACCGTGGAGGGGAATCAAGAGACCCAGTACTTC. The whole variable domain, filled in from reference TRBV29-1 and TRBJ2-5, reads SAVISQKPSRDICQRGTSLTIQCQVDSQVTMMFWYRQQPGQSLTLIATANQGSEATYESGFVIDKFPISRPNLTFSTLTVSNMSPEDSSIYLCSTVEGNQETQYFGPGTRLLVL.